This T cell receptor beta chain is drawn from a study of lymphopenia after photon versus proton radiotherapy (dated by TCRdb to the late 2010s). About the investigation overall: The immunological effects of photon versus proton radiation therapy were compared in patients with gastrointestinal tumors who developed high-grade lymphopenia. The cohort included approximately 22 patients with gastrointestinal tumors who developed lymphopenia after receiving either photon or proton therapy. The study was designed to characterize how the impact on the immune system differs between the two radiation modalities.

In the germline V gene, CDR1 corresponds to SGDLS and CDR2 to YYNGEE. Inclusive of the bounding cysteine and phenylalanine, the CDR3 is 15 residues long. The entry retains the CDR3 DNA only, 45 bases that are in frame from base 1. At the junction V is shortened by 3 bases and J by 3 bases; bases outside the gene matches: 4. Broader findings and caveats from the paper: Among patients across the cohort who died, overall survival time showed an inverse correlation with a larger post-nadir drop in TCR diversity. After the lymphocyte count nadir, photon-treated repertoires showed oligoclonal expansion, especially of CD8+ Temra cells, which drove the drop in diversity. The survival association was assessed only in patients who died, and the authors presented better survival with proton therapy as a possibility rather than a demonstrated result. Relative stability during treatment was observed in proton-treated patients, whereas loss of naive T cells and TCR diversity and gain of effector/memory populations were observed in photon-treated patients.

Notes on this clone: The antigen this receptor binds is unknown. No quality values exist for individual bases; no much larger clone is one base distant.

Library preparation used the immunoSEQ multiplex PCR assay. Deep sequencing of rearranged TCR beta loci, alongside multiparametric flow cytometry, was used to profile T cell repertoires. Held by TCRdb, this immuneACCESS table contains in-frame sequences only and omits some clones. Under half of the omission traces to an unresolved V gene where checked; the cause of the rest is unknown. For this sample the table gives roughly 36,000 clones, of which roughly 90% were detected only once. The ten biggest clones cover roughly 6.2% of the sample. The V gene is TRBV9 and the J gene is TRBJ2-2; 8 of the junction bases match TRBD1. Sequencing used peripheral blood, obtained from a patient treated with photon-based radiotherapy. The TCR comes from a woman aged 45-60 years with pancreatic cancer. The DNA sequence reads TGTGCCAGCAGCGCTGGGACAGGCTACACCGGGGAGCTGTTTTTT. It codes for CASSAGTGYTGELFF. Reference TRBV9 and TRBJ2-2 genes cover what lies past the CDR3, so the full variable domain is DSGVTQTPKHLITATGQRVTLRCSPRSGDLSVYWYQQSLDQGLQFLIQYYNGEERAKGNILERFSAQQFPDLHSELNLSSLELGDSALYFCASSAGTGYTGELFFGEGSRLTVL.